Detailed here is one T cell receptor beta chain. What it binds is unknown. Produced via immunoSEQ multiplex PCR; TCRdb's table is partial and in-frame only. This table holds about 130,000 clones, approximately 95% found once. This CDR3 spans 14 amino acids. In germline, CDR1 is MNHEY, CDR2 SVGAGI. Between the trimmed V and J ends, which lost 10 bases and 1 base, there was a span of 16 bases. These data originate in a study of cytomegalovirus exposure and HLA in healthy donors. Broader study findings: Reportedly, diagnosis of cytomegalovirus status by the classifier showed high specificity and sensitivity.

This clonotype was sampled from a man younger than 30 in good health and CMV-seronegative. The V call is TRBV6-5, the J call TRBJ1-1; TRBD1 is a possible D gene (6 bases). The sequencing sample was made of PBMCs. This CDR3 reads CATRLDRKNTEAFF. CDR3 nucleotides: TGTGCCACCCGATTAGACAGGAAGAACACTGAAGCTTTCTTT.